This T cell receptor (beta chain) originates from a study of beta chain features in type 1 diabetes. All of the isolated RNA was reverse transcribed, so expressed TCRB transcripts were sequenced. Measured with immunoSEQ multiplex PCR; TCRdb has only the in-frame clones, and not every one. The sample has 65,000 to 100,000 clones; roughly 34% are singletons. Overall study results and limits: Moderately but significantly shorter TCRB CDR3s were found in Type 1 diabetes patients in all four CD4+ subsets.

From germline, CDR1 is SGHRS and CDR2 YFSETQ. V was trimmed by 4 bases and J by 2 bases, leaving 19 bases between them. This CDR3 is built from 16 residues. Concerning this clone itself: The target antigen is unknown.

This sequence joins TRBV5-1 and TRBJ2-7; D perhaps matches TRBD1 (5 bases). This clonotype originated in a woman aged 18-29 years in good health. Source material: stem cell memory CD4+ T cells from blood. The CDR3: CASSVTAGLGTYEQYF. CDR3 sequence (DNA): TGCGCCAGCAGCGTCACGGCAGGGTTGGGCACCTACGAGCAGTACTTC.